This entry lists 7 T cell receptor beta chains sequenced from one sample in a study of T cell responses to AZD1222 COVID-19 vaccine. TCRdb keeps only in-frame clones here, not all; method: immunoSEQ multiplex PCR. This sample has approximately 89,000 clones, with just over 85% found just once. The sequenced sample was peripheral blood, obtained 28 days after the second AZD1222 dose. The receptor set was obtained from an adult who received the AZD1222 COVID-19 vaccine.

The rearrangement joins TRBV7-2 to TRBJ1-1, with TRBD1 as a possible D gene (5 bases). The CDR3 has 13 amino acids. Germline values: CDR1 SGHTA, CDR2 FQGNSA. V lost 5 bases to trimming and J lost 1 base, with 8 bases between them. The CDR3 DNA reads as TGTGCCAGCAGCACTGACAGGAACACTGAAGCTTTCTTT. It translates to CASSTDRNTEAFF.

V gene TRBV5-1 combines with J gene TRBJ2-7; possible D gene TRBD1, 5 bases. Germline V gene lookup returns CDR1 SGHRS and CDR2 YFSETQ. The CDR3 extends over 13 amino acids. V was trimmed by 6 bases and J by 5 bases, leaving 15 bases between them. The CDR3 DNA reads TGCGCCAGCAAGGGGCAGGGAACTAACGAGCAGTACTTC. This codes for CASKGQGTNEQYF. Full variable domain (missing parts from reference TRBV5-1 and TRBJ2-7): KAGVTQTPRYLIKTRGQQVTLSCSPISGHRSVSWYQQTPGQGLQFLFEYFSETQRNKGNFPGRFSGRQFSNSRSEMNVSTLELGDSALYLCASKGQGTNEQYFGPGTRLTVT.

The chain couples TRBV28 to TRBJ1-5; a possible D gene is TRBD1 (6 bases). Germline CDR1 is MDHEN and CDR2 is SYDVKM. The germline V and J ends were trimmed by 8 bases and 8 bases, with 22 bases remaining between them. This CDR3 is 15 amino acids long. CDR3 DNA: TGTGCCAGCTCCTCGCCATCGGGGGCGGATAAGCCCCAGCATTTT. As protein: CASSSPSGADKPQHF.

The chain combines TRBV3-1 (or the pseudogene TRBV3-2) with TRBJ1-3; D not certain. Germline V gives CDR1 LGHDT, CDR2 YNNKEL (reference sequence). CDR3 length: 14 residues. V lost 1 base and J lost 4, with 8 bases in between. Here the CDR3 DNA reads TGTGCCAGCAGCCAAGCCGCTAGGGGAAACACCATATATTTT. Its translation: CASSQAARGNTIYF.

V gene TRBV3-1 (or the pseudogene TRBV3-2) combines with J gene TRBJ2-2; D may be TRBD1 (5 bases). Looked up from germline, CDR1 is LGHDT and CDR2 is YNNKEL (reference sequence). The length of the CDR3 is 16 residues. V was clipped by 0 bases and J by 0 bases, with 8 bases between them. CDR3 sequence: CASSQDLTANTGELFF. In nucleotides, the CDR3 is TGTGCCAGCAGCCAAGATTTGACAGCGAACACCGGGGAGCTGTTTTTT.

The count of this clone is one. The chain couples TRBV2 to TRBJ2-7, with D tentatively TRBD2 (5 bases). Germline V gene lookup returns CDR1 SNHLY and CDR2 FYNNEI. Trimming cost V 3 bases and J 6 bases, with 12 bases left between them. The length of the CDR3 is 13 residues. The CDR3 coding sequence is TGTGCCAGCAGTGAGCGAGGGCTCGTCGAGCAGTACTTC. This translates into CASSERGLVEQYF.

V gene TRBV6-5 combines with J gene TRBJ2-5, with 12 bases identical to TRBD2. Germline V CDR1 and CDR2: MNHEY, SVGAGI. Losses at the gene ends were 7 bases for V and 4 bases for J; bases not matched to a gene: 7. The CDR3 consists of 15 residues. The CDR3 sequence is CASNEMTSGRETQYF. The CDR3 DNA reads as TGTGCCAGCAACGAAATGACTAGCGGGAGAGAGACCCAGTACTTC.